The 26 T cell receptor beta chains listed next were all sequenced from one sample in a study of shared clonotypes between healthy human individuals. The table came from immunoSEQ multiplex PCR; TCRdb's copy has only in-frame clones and leaves some out. This sample has about 2.5 million clones, with roughly 92% found just once. The sequenced sample was naive CD4+ T cells from PBMCs. Noted subset: CD45RA+ positively selected. All receptors come from a man younger than 30 in good health. Some clones in this sample may be carry-over from other donors' samples.

V and J are TRBV5-1 and TRBJ2-4; either TRBD1 or TRBD2 may fit D (5 bases each). The CDR3 is 15 amino acids. Trimming removed 4 bases at V and 6 bases at J, with 17 bases between. Germline V gives CDR1 SGHRS, CDR2 YFSETQ. The CDR3 loop reads CASSPTGTSLNIQYF. CDR3 DNA: TGCGCCAGCAGCCCGACTGGGACCTCACTAAACATTCAGTACTTC.

The chain joins TRBV28 to TRBJ2-5, with D maybe TRBD2 (5 bases). Gene TRBJ2-7 matches the end of the DNA better, so the J call may be wrong. CDR3 length: 12 amino acids. Germline CDR1 is MDHEN and CDR2 is SYDVKM. Written as DNA, the CDR3 is TGTGCCAGCAGCCTAGTCGGAGGCGAGCAGTACTTC. Protein product: CASSLVGGEQYF.

The V call is TRBV25-1, the J call TRBJ1-2, with a tentative D call TRBD1 (5 bases). The CDR3 loop spans 14 amino acids. Germline assignment: CDR1 MGHDK and CDR2 SYGVNS. Deletions cut 2 bases from V and 6 bases from J, with 13 bases between. CDR3 bases: TGTGCCAGCAGTGAAGGGGACCGGCGAAATGGCTACACCTTC. It is translated as CASSEGDRRNGYTF.

V usage is TRBV28 and J usage is TRBJ2-3, with 11 bases matching TRBD1. The J segment lost 3 bases and the V segment lost 5 bases, leaving 4 bases of the junction unmatched. Germline CDR1 and CDR2: MDHEN and SYDVKM. The CDR3 is 15 amino acids. The CDR3 reads CASSTGTGGTDTQYF. The CDR3 bases are TGTGCCAGCAGTACAGGGACAGGGGGGACAGATACGCAGTATTTT.

This chain's CDR3 is CATSRETGRGYTF. CDR3 bases: TGTGCCACCAGCAGGGAGACAGGACGTGGCTACACCTTC. The chain has TRBV15 and TRBJ1-2, with D perhaps matching TRBD1 (6 bases). The V gene lost 3 bases and the J gene lost 7 bases, with 12 bases spanning the gap. Germline V gives CDR1 LNHNV, CDR2 YYDKDF (reference sequence). The CDR3 extends over 13 amino acids.

This chain uses TRBV27 with TRBJ2-7, with 9 bases identical to TRBD2. Germline V gives CDR1 MNHEY, CDR2 SMNVEV (reference sequence). Trimming at V came to 2 bases and at J to 4 bases, leaving 15 bases not matched to a gene. The CDR3 spans 18 residues. The CDR3 protein is CASSLGVVRGRAHYEQYF. DNA for the CDR3: TGTGCCAGCAGTTTAGGGGTCGTTCGCGGGAGGGCCCATTACGAGCAGTACTTC.

This clone appeared a single time. This chain links TRBV6-6 with TRBJ2-1, with unresolved D. This CDR3 comprises 10 residues. Trimming left V 2 bases short and J 8 bases short, with 1 base between. The germline gives CDR1 MNHNY, CDR2 SVGAGI (reference sequence). In DNA form, the CDR3 reads TGTGCCAGCAGTTACGATGAGCAGTTCTTC. Translating gives CASSYDEQFF.

Details on this clone: Other DNA sequences in the sample encode the same CDR3. The rearrangement uses TRBV28 and TRBJ1-2; D is uncertain. CDR3 length: 10 residues. Germline lookup yields CDR1 MDHEN and CDR2 SYDVKM. Deletions cut 6 bases from V and 5 bases from J, with 4 bases between. As DNA, the CDR3 is TGTGCCAGCAGCCGTTATGGCTACACCTTC. Translating gives CASSRYGYTF.

The rearrangement links TRBV18 to TRBJ2-7, with 8 positions matching TRBD1. The CDR3 totals 14 residues. J gave up 4 bases and V 6 bases, and 8 bases lay outside the gene matches. Per the germline V gene, CDR1 is KGHSH and CDR2 is LQKENI. This CDR3 reads CASSGQGLSYEQYF. CDR3 DNA sequence: TGTGCCAGCTCCGGACAGGGCCTCTCTTACGAGCAGTACTTC.

This chain connects TRBV19 to TRBJ1-5; no reliable D call. This CDR3 is 16 amino acids long. The germline V gene has CDR1 LNHDA and CDR2 SQIVND (reference sequence). The V and J ends lost 3 bases and 0 bases respectively, with 12 bases between them. CDR3 protein: CASSMFGINSNQPQHF. Written as DNA, the CDR3 is TGTGCCAGTAGTATGTTCGGAATTAATAGCAATCAGCCCCAGCATTTT. Filled out from reference TRBV19 and TRBJ1-5, the complete variable domain reads DGGITQSPKYLFRKEGQNVTLSCEQNLNHDAMYWYRQDPGQGLRLIYYSQIVNDFQKGDIAEGYSVSREKKESFPLTVTSAQKNPTAFYLCASSMFGINSNQPQHFGDGTRLSIL.

The chain has TRBV28 and TRBJ1-3; the match to TRBD1 covers 7 bases. The trim removed 3 bases at V and 10 bases at J, leaving 9 bases unmatched. This CDR3 comprises 14 residues. Germline assignment: CDR1 MDHEN and CDR2 SYDVKM. The CDR3 nucleotides read TGTGCCAGCAGTTTTATAGACAGGGCCTCGACCATATATTTT. It yields the protein CASSFIDRASTIYF.

The chain carries TRBV7-3 and TRBJ1-2, with 11 positions matching TRBD1. Germline lookup yields CDR1 SGHTA and CDR2 FQGTGA. V shed 3 bases and J 8 bases; nucleotides not matched to a gene: 14. CDR3 length equals 17 residues. The CDR3 here is CASSFRAGQGVLRGYTF. CDR3 in DNA: TGTGCCAGCAGCTTTCGAGCGGGACAGGGGGTATTACGAGGCTACACCTTC.

J is TRBJ2-3 and V is TRBV5-1; 13 nucleotides match TRBD2. Germline-derived CDR1 and CDR2 are SGHRS and YFSETQ. The CDR3 spans 16 residues. V trimming: 4 bases; J trimming: 3 bases; junction bases outside the gene matches: 5. The CDR3 reads CASSRGLAGRTDTQYF. The CDR3 DNA follows: TGCGCCAGCAGCCGGGGACTAGCGGGAAGGACAGATACGCAGTATTTT.

J is TRBJ2-5 and V is TRBV2, with TRBD1 as a possible D gene (5 bases). Per germline, CDR1 SNHLY and CDR2 FYNNEI. The length of the CDR3 is 14 residues. V lost 4 bases and J 1 base, leaving 10 bases between the germline ends. The CDR3 region has the DNA TGTGCCAGCAGTGCCCAGGGTACCCAAGAGACCCAGTACTTC. Amino acids: CASSAQGTQETQYF.

V is TRBV7-2 and J is TRBJ2-5; 8 bases agree with TRBD2. V shed 6 bases and J 3 bases; nucleotides not matched to a gene: 6. Germline CDR1 SGHTA, CDR2 FQGNSA. The CDR3 is made up of 14 amino acids. The DNA of the CDR3 is TGTGCCAGCAGTGAGCGGGAGATAAAAGAGACCCAGTACTTC. This translates into CASSEREIKETQYF.

The rearrangement uses TRBV27 and TRBJ2-2; D possibly corresponds to TRBD2 (5 bases). Per the germline V gene, CDR1 is MNHEY and CDR2 is SMNVEV (reference sequence). Trimming took off 2 bases at V and 1 base at J, with 8 bases between the two ends. The length of the CDR3 is 15 residues. The DNA for the CDR3 is TGTGCCAGCAGTTTAAGGGAGCAGAACACCGGGGAGCTGTTTTTT. Encoded protein: CASSLREQNTGELFF.

V is TRBV29-1 and J is TRBJ2-3; 11 bases are a match to TRBD1. The junction had 9 bases not matched to a gene; V was cut back by 5 bases and J by 8 bases. CDR3 length equals 14 residues. The germline V gene has CDR1 SQVTM and CDR2 ANQGSEA. The DNA for the CDR3 is TGCAGCGTTTCCGGGACAGGGGGAACGAGTACGCAGTATTTT. This sequence encodes CSVSGTGGTSTQYF.

The count of this clone is one. Other DNA sequences in the same sample also yield this CDR3. Here the CDR3 DNA reads TGTGCCAGCTCACCTAGCATCGACTATGGCTACACCTTC. It translates to CASSPSIDYGYTF. The chain has TRBV18 and TRBJ1-2; no reliable D call. The CDR3 length is 13 residues. Germline V gene data show CDR1 as KGHSH and CDR2 as LQKENI. The ends were cut back, 3 bases at V and 3 bases at J, with 8 bases in the middle.

The chain carries TRBV5-6 and TRBJ2-7; no definite D call. Germline V gene data show CDR1 as SGHDT and CDR2 as YYEEEE. The CDR3 contains 15 residues. Trimming pared 4 bases from V and 0 bases from J, leaving 14 bases between. The CDR3 loop is CASSRLKGSSYEQYF. In DNA, the CDR3 is TGTGCCAGCAGCCGTCTGAAGGGAAGCTCCTACGAGCAGTACTTC.

The V call is TRBV7-2, the J call TRBJ1-4; TRBD1 agrees at 12 bases. The CDR3 is made up of 18 amino acids. The trim removed 0 bases at V and 7 bases at J, leaving 9 bases unmatched. CDR1 and CDR2 from the germline V gene are SGHTA and FQGNSA. The CDR3 spells CASSLAAGDRGQGEKLFF. In DNA form, the CDR3 reads TGTGCCAGCAGCTTAGCCGCCGGGGACAGGGGGCAGGGTGAAAAACTGTTTTTT. Full variable domain (outside the CDR3, taken from reference TRBV7-2 and TRBJ1-4): GAGVSQSPSNKVTEKGKDVELRCDPISGHTALYWYRQSLGQGLEFLIYFQGNSAPDKSGLPSDRFSAERTGGSVSTLTIQRTQQEDSAVYLCASSLAAGDRGQGEKLFFGSGTQLSVL.

This rearrangement joins TRBV15 to TRBJ1-2; 8 nucleotides align to TRBD1. Unmatched junction bases numbered 14, after V lost 9 bases and J lost 8 bases. The CDR3 runs 14 residues. Germline-derived CDR1 and CDR2 are LNHNV and YYDKDF (reference sequence). For the CDR3, the DNA is TGTGCCACTTCGGGACAGGCGGGGTATAGAGGCTACACCTTC. Its protein is CATSGQAGYRGYTF.

This clone appeared once. The V call is TRBV6-1, the J call TRBJ1-4; weak D call: TRBD1 (5 bases). Trimming cost V 5 bases and J 4 bases, with 11 bases left between them. The germline V gene encodes CDR1 MNHNS and CDR2 SASEGT. This CDR3 has 14 residues. The CDR3 nucleotides read TGTGCCAGCAGTCCGACAGTCTTTAATGAAAAACTGTTTTTT. This sequence encodes CASSPTVFNEKLFF.

The chain has TRBV28 and TRBJ2-6; 9 bases fit TRBD1. Trimming took 3 bases from V and 2 from J; bases not matched to a gene: 11. CDR3 length: 19 residues. Germline V gene data show CDR1 as MDHEN and CDR2 as SYDVKM. CDR3 in DNA: TGTGCCAGCAGTTTGTACCAACAGGGGGCTCTCCCTGGGGCCAACGTCCTGACTTTC. Its protein product is CASSLYQQGALPGANVLTF. The full variable domain, completed using reference TRBV28 and TRBJ2-6, is DVKVTQSSRYLVKRTGEKVFLECVQDMDHENMFWYRQDPGLGLRLIYFSYDVKMKEKGDIPEGYSVSREKKERFSLILESASTNQTSMYLCASSLYQQGALPGANVLTFGAGSRLTVL.

This chain joins TRBV2 and TRBJ2-1; possibly TRBD1 for D (5 bases). The V gene lost 4 bases and the J gene lost 4 bases, with 17 bases spanning the gap. The CDR3 has 16 amino acids. Germline CDR1 is SNHLY and CDR2 is FYNNEI. The CDR3 nucleotides are TGTGCCAGCAGTGGTTATTACAGTCAGGGATACAATGAGCAGTTCTTC. Its protein product is CASSGYYSQGYNEQFF.

A note on this clone: Distinct nucleotide sequences in the sample also encode this CDR3. The chain has TRBV18 and TRBJ1-1; D possibly corresponds to TRBD1 (5 bases). With 6 bases removed from V and 1 base from J, the gap between germline ends came to 9 bases. The CDR3 is 13 residues long. Germline CDR1 is KGHSH and CDR2 is LQKENI. The CDR3 protein is CASSLGQNTEAFF. Written as DNA, the CDR3 is TGTGCCAGCTCCCTCGGACAGAACACTGAAGCTTTCTTT. Variable domain in full (rest from reference TRBV18 and TRBJ1-1): NAGVMQNPRHLVRRRGQEARLRCSPMKGHSHVYWYRQLPEEGLKFMVYLQKENIIDESGMPKERFSAEFPKEGPSILRIQQVVRGDSAAYFCASSLGQNTEAFFGQGTRLTVV.

This sequence joins TRBV5-1 and TRBJ2-1; TRBD2 might be the D (6 bases). Germline V gene sequence: CDR1 SGHRS, CDR2 YFSETQ. With 0 bases removed from V and 7 bases from J, the gap between germline ends came to 11 bases. The CDR3 is 14 amino acids. The DNA of the CDR3 is TGCGCCAGCAGCTTGGCGGGAGAGGTTAATGAGCAGTTCTTC. It specifies CASSLAGEVNEQFF. Combining the CDR3 with reference TRBV5-1 and TRBJ2-1 gives the whole variable domain KAGVTQTPRYLIKTRGQQVTLSCSPISGHRSVSWYQQTPGQGLQFLFEYFSETQRNKGNFPGRFSGRQFSNSRSEMNVSTLELGDSALYLCASSLAGEVNEQFFGPGTRLTVL.